Detailed here is one TCR beta chain. Its recognized antigen is unknown. Base qualities were left out, and no much larger clone turns up one base away. This sample is drawn from a study of vaccination and CD4 T cells after COVID-19 (dated by TCRdb to between 2021 and 2023). For context, the study as a whole: In the convalescent cohort there were six males and four females, among whom were two Hispanic individuals, seven Caucasians, two Asians and one multiracial person. Two doses of either the Pfizer-BioNTech BNT162b2 vaccine (n=8) or the Moderna mRNA-1273 vaccine (n=2) were administered to participants. Post-COVID blood samples from convalescent patients were collected a median of approximately 93 days after diagnosis, with a range of 35 to 161 days. Post-vaccine blood samples were collected a median of approximately 72 days after the second vaccine dose, ranging from about 13 to 241 days. Culture stimuli were overlapping spike peptide pools from SARS-CoV-2 and from the common cold coronaviruses HCoV-NL63, HCoV-OC43 and HCoV-229E. Control cultures received a CEFX viral epitope pool as the positive control, an HIV-1 Nef peptide pool as the negative control, or no peptide. The spike-specific CD4+ TCR repertoire was compared before and after mRNA vaccination in about nine COVID-19 convalescent patients and several infection-naive healthy vaccine recipients. At the TCR clonotype level, an earlier paper using these donors assessed memory CD4+ T cell crossreactivity between SARS-CoV-2 and common cold coronavirus spike proteins.

The paper as a whole reports these results and caveats: Nearly all vaccine-specific clones in convalescent patients (304 of 307) were mono-reactive for SARS-CoV-2 spike rather than cross-reactive with common cold coronaviruses. The median count of SARS-CoV-2-reactive clonotypes went up from around 23 after infection to some 38 after vaccination, although the change was not significant. Among the post-vaccine SARS-CoV-2-reactive clones in convalescent patients, a median approximately 90% showed up only after vaccination, which suggests vaccine-specific priming. The number of convalescent patients in the study was relatively small, and the study did not examine early timepoints following natural infection.

Measured from the cysteine to the phenylalanine, the CDR3 is 16 residues long. CDR3 DNA only is kept here, 48 bases in frame from base 1. The germline V gene encodes CDR1 ENHRY and CDR2 SYGVKD. Germline trimming: 8 bases from V, 1 base from J; junction bases outside gene matches: 10. The sample's treatment or condition label, decoded: roughly 10-day PBMC culture with coronavirus spike peptide pools or control peptides (ViraFEST assay). CD4+ T cells from unexposed donors were collected before the COVID-19 pandemic (2011-2018). The study used the ViraFEST assay, which expanded antigen-specific T cells with peptide pools and then identified expanded clonotypes by TCR sequencing. Each well held roughly 2.2 million PBMCs cultured in IMDM containing about 5% human AB serum and roughly 10 IU/ml IL-2, with 8.5 to 10 ug/ml peptide pools added. Half of the culture medium was replaced with fresh IL-2-containing medium on days 3 and 7. After 10 to 11 days of culture, CD4+ T cells were isolated by negative selection with the EasySep CD4+ T cell isolation kit. Unexposed donor CD4+ T cells were tested for reactivity to SARS-CoV-2 S and N and four common cold coronavirus spike pools, as cell number allowed. PBMCs were separated from whole blood using Ficoll-Paque Plus gradient centrifugation and then either used fresh or cryopreserved at -140C. Triplicate wells were generally used for each culture condition. Leukapheresis product for the unexposed donors was purchased commercially.

The library was produced with PCR. DNA from cultured CD4+ T cells was subjected to TCR sequencing with the Oncomine TCR Beta short-read assay at the Johns Hopkins FTIC core. The QIAamp micro DNA kit was used to extract genomic DNA from the cultured CD4+ T cells. Oncomine TCR Beta libraries from cultured CD4+ T cells were pooled using unique dual indexes and sequenced on an Illumina iSeq 100. In the authors' own workflow: Non-productive sequences were removed, and CDR3s not starting with C, not ending with F or W, or shorter than 7 amino acids were discarded. Antigen-specific clonotypes were identified using the MANAFEST web application through comparison of peptide-stimulated wells with reference and other culture wells. To be called positive, a clone needed an FDR below 0.05, an odds ratio above 5, and a productive frequency above 0.1% in at least two of three replicate wells. Clonotypes that were significantly expanded in both SARS-CoV-2 spike wells and at least one common cold coronavirus spike condition were defined as cross-reactive. Levenshtein distances (stringdist) and unrooted phylogenetic trees (ape) in R version 3.6.1 were used to assess CDR3 homology. TCRdb reanalyzed the raw reads on its own, using fastp at Q25 for trimming and MiXCR for clone calling, and kept in-frame beta chains. Every distinct CDR3 protein forms one entry, paired with its most common genes and DNA. TCRdb's processing, not the authors' own work, is the source of the V and J calls. In all, the sample holds about 6,900 distinct CDR3 sequences, and around 30% of those were seen once. Of the sample, approximately 30% is held by the ten largest clones.

The TCR was taken from a human donor in good health. The sequenced sample was CD4+ T cells from blood, cultured in vitro. This receptor chain uses TRBV10-3 and TRBJ2-3, and 9 junction bases match TRBD2. In nucleotide form, the sequence is TGTGCCATCGGGGTAGCGGGGGAATTACGCACAGATACGCAGTATTTT. Its translation reads: CAIGVAGELRTDTQYF.